The subject of this entry is one T cell receptor beta chain. These data belong to a study of cytomegalovirus exposure and HLA in healthy donors. Both 60 Vbeta primers and 13 Jbeta primers went into the PCR. Method: immunoSEQ multiplex PCR; TCRdb's copy keeps in-frame clones and lacks some. The data show about 150,000 clones, over 65% seen once. The V gene end was trimmed by 1 base and the J gene end by 4 bases; junction bases not matched to a gene: 6. CDR1 is MNHNS and CDR2 is SASEGT in the germline V gene. The CDR3 consists of 16 residues. The V and J genes are TRBV6-1 and TRBJ2-1, with 8 bases lining up with TRBD1. This TCR derives from a man in his forties or fifties in good health and CMV-seropositive. The sequencing input was PBMCs. The CDR3 DNA reads as TGTGCCAGCAGTGAAGTTTGGACAGGGACTTACAATGAGCAGTTCTTC. As protein: CASSEVWTGTYNEQFF.